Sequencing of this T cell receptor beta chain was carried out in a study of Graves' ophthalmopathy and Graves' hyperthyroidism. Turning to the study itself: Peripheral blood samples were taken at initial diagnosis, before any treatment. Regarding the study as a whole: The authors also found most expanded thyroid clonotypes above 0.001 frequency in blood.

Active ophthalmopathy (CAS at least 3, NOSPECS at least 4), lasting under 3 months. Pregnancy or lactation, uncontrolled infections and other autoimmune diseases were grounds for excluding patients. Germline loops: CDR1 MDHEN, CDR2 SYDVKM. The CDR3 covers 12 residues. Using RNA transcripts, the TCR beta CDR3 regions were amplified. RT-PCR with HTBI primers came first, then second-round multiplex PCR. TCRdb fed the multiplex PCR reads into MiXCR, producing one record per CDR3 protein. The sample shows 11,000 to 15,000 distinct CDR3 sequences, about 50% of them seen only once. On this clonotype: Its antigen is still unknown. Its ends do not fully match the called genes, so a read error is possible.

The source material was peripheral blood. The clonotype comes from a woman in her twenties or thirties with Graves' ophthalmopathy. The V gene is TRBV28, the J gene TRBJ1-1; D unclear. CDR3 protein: CASSPYGTEAFF. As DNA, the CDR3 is TGTGCCAGCAGCCCGTATGGCACTGAGGCTTTCTTT.